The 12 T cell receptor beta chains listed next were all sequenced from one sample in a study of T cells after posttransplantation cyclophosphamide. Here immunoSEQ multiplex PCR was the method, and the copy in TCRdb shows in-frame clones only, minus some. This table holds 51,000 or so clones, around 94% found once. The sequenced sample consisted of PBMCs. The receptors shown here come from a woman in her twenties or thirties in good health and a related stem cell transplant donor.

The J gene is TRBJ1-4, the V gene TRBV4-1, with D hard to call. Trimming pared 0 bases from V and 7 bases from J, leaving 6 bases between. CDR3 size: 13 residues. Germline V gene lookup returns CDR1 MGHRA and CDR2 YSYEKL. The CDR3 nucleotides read TGCGCCAGCAGCCAAGACCCCCGTGAAAAACTGTTTTTT. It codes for CASSQDPREKLFF.

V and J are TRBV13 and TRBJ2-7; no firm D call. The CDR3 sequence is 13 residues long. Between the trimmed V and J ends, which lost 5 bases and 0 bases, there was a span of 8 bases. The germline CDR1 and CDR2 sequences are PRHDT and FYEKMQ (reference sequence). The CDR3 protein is CASSPISSYEQYF. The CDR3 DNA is TGTGCCAGCAGCCCAATCAGCTCCTACGAGCAGTACTTC.

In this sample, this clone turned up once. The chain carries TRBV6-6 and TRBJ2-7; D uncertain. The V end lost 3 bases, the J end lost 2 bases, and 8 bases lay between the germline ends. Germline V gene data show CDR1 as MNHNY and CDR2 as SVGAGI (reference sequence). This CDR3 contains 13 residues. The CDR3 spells CASSYGEAYEQYF. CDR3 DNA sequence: TGTGCCAGCAGTTATGGAGAAGCCTACGAGCAGTACTTC.

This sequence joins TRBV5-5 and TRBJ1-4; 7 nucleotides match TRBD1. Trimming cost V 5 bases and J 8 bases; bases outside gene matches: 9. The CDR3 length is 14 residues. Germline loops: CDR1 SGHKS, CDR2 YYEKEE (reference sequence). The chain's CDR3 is CASSRGGAGEKLFF. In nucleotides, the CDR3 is TGTGCCAGCAGTCGAGGGGGCGCCGGGGAAAAACTGTTTTTT.

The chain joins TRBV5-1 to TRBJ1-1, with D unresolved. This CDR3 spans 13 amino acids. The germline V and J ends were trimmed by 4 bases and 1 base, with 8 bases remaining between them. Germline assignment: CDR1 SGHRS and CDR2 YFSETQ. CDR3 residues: CASSPPWNTEAFF. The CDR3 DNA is TGCGCCAGCAGCCCCCCATGGAACACTGAAGCTTTCTTT.

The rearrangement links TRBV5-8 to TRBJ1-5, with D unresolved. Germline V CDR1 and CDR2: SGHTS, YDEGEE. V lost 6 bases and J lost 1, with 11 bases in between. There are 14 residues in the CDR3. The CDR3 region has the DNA TGTGCCAGCATCGTATTCGGGAGCAATCAGCCCCAGCATTTT. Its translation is CASIVFGSNQPQHF.

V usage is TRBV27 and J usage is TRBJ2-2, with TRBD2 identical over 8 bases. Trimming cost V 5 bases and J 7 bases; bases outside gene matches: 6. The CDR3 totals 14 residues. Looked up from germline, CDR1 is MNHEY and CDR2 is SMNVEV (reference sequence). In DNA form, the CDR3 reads TGTGCCAGCAGTCACTACGCGGGGGGCGGGGAGCTGTTTTTT. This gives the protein CASSHYAGGGELFF.

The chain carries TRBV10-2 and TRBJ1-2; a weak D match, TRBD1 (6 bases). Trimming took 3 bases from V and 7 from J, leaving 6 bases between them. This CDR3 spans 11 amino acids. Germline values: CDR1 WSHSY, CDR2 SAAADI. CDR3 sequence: CASSEGGGYTF. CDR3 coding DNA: TGCGCCAGCAGTGAAGGGGGTGGCTACACCTTC.

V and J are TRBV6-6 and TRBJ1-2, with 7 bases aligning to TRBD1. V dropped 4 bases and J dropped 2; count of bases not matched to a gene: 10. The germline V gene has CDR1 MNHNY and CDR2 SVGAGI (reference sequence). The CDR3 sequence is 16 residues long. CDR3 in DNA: TGTGCCAGCAGTTCCCGGGACAGACTTTCGAACTATGGCTACACCTTC. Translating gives CASSSRDRLSNYGYTF.

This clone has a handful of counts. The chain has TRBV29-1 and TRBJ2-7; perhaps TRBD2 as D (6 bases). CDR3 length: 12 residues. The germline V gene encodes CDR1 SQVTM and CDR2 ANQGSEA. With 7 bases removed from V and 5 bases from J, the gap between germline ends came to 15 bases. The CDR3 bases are TGCAGCGGAGTGATGGGGGGAGACGAGCAGTACTTC. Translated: CSGVMGGDEQYF.

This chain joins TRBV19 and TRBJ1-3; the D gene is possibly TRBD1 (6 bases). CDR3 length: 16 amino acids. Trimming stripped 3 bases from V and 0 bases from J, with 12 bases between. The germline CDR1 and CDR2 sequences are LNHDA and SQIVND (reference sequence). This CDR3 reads CASSIRGRGSGNTIYF. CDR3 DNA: TGTGCCAGTAGTATCAGGGGAAGGGGCTCTGGAAACACCATATATTTT.

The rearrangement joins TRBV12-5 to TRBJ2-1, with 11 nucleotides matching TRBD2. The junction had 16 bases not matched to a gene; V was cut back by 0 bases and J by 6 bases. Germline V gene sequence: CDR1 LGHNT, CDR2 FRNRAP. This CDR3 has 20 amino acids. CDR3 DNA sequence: TGTGCTAGTGGTTTGGTACTAGGTAGCGGGGGGGGGACCTTTCGCAATGAGCAGTTCTTC. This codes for CASGLVLGSGGGTFRNEQFF.